A single sample is the source of the 3 T cell receptor beta chains below, sequenced in a study of CXCR3-negative and CXCR3-positive naive CD8 T cells. For these receptors, no antigen is known. Study-wide points: In CXCR3-positive naive cells, the TRB CDR3s were more hydrophobic than in CXCR3-negative naive cells.

The TRB cDNA libraries were prepared by 5' RACE with UMI labels. TCRdb reprocessed the 5' RACE reads and reports one entry per CDR3 protein, with no DNA. This sample contains about 89,000 distinct CDR3 sequences. The sequencing sample was made of naive CXCR3+ CD8+ T cells from blood. Sample subset: CD45RO-CCR7+CD27+CD95- naive CD8+ T cells expressing CXCR3 (TNR3+). The source of these receptors is a human donor in good health. Some clones in this sample may be carry-over from other donors' samples.

The chain joins TRBV6-5 to TRBJ1-5; TCRdb designates TRBD1, a call that cannot be tested without DNA. Germline V gene sequence: CDR1 MNHEY, CDR2 SVGAGI. The CDR3 has 15 amino acids. The CDR3: CASSTGPGVNQPQHF.

The chain couples TRBV19 to TRBJ2-7. Germline V CDR1 and CDR2: LNHDA, SQIVND (reference sequence). CDR3 length: 11 residues. This chain's CDR3 is CASSIGYEQYF.

J is TRBJ1-5 and V is TRBV12-5. Germline CDR1 is LGHNT and CDR2 is FRNRAP. The CDR3 has 15 residues. The chain's CDR3 is CASGRGRNSNQPQHF.